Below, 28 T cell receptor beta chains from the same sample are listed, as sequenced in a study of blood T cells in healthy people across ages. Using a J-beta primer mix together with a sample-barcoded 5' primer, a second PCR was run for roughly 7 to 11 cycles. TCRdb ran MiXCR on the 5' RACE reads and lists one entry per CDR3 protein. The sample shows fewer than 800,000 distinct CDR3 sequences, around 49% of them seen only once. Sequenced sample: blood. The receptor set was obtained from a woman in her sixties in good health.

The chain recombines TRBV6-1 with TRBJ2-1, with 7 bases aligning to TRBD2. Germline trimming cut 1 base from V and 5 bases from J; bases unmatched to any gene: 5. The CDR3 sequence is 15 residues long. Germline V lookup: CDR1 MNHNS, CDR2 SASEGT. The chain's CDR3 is CASSEGTRRDNEQFF. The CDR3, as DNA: TGTGCCAGCAGTGAAGGGACTAGGAGGGACAATGAGCAGTTCTTC.

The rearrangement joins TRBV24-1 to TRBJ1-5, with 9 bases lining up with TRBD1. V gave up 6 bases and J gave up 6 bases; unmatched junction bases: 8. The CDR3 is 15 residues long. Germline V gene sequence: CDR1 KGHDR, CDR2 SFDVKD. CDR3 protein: CATSLGQGSSQPQHF. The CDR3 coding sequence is TGTGCCACCAGTCTGGGACAGGGTTCTAGTCAGCCCCAGCATTTT.

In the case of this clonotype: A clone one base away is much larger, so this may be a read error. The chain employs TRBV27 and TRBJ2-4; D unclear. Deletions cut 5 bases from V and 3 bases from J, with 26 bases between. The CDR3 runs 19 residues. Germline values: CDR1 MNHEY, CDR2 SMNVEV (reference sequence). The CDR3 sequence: CASSPGPETYFLVKNIQYF. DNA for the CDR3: TGTGCCAGCAGTCCCGGCCCTGAGACATACTTTTTAGTCAAAAACATTCAGTACTTC.

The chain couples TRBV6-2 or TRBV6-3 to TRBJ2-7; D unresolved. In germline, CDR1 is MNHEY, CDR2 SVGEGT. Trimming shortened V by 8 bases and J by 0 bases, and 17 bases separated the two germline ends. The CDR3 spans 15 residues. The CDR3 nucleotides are TGTGCCAGCCTCCCCAGAGGTTGGGGCTCCTACGAGCAGTACTTC. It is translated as CASLPRGWGSYEQYF.

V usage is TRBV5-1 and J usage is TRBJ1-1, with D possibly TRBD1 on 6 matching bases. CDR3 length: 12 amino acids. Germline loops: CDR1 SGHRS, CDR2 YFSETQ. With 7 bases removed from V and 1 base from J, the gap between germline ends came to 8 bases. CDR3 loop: CASGGQNTEAFF. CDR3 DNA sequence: TGCGCCAGCGGGGGGCAGAACACTGAAGCTTTCTTT.

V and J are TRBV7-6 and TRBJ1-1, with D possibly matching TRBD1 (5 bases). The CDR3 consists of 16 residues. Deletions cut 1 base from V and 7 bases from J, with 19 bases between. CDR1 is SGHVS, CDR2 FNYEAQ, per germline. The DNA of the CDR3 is TGTGCCAGCAGCTTAGGATCCCCGGGGGGGGACCTTGAAGCTTTCTTT. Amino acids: CASSLGSPGGDLEAFF.

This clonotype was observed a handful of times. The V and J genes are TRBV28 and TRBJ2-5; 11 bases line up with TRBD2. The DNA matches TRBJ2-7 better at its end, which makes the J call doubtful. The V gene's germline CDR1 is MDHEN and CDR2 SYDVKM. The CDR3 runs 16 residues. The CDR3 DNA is TGTGCCAGCAGTTCATATGGGACTAGCGGCTCCTACGAGCAGTACTTC. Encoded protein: CASSSYGTSGSYEQYF.

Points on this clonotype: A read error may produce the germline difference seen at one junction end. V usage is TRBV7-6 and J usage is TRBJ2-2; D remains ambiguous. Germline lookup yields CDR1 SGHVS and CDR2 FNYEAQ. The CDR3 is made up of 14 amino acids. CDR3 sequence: CAGSLQENTGELFF. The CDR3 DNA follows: TGTGCCGGCAGCTTACAAGAGAACACCGGGGAGCTGTTTTTT.

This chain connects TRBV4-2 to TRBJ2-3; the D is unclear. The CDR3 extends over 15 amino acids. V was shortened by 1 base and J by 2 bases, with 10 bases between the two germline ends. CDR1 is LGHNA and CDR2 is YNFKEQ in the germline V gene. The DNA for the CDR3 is TGTGCCAGCAGCCAAGTCCCCCTCCCCACAGATACGCAGTATTTT. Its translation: CASSQVPLPTDTQYF.

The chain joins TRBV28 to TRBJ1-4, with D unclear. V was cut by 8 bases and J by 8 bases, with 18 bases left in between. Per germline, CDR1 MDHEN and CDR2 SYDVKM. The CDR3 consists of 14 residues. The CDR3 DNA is TGTGCCAGCTCCCGCGCCGGGATCGGGGAAAAACTGTTTTTT. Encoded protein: CASSRAGIGEKLFF.

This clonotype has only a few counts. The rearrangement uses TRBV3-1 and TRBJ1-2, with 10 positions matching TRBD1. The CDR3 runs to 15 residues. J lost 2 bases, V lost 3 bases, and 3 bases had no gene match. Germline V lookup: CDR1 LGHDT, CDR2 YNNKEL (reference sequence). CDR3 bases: TGTGCCAGCAGCCAGGGACAGGGGAACAACTATGGCTACACCTTC. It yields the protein CASSQGQGNNYGYTF.

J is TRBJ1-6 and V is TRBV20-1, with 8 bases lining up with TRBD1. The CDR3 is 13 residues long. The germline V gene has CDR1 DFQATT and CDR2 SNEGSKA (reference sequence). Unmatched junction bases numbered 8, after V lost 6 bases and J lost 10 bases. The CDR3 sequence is CSAGQGTGSPLHF. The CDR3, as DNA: TGCAGTGCCGGACAGGGAACAGGCTCACCCCTCCACTTT.

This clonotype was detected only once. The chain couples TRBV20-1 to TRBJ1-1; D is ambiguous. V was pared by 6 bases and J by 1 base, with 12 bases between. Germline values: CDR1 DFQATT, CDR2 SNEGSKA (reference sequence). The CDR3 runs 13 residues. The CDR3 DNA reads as TGCAGTGCAGAGGGCAAGGGGAACACTGAAGCTTTCTTT. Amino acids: CSAEGKGNTEAFF.

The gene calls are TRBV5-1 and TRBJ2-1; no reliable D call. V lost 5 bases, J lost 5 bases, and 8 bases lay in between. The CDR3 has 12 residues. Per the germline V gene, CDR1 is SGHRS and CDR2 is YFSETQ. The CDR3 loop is CASRPTHNEQFF. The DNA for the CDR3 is TGCGCCAGCAGACCGACCCACAATGAGCAGTTCTTC.

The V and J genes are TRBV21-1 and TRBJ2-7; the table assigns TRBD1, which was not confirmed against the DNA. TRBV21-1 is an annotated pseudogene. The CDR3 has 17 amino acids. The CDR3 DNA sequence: TGTGCCAGCACCCAGAGTAAAAGGGACAGGGGGCTCTACGAGCAGTACTTC. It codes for CASTQSKRDRGLYEQYF.

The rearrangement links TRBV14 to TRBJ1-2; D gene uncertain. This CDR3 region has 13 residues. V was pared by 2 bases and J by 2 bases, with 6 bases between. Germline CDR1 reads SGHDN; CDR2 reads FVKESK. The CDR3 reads CASSQLGNYGYTF. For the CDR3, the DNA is TGTGCCAGCAGCCAACTGGGCAACTATGGCTACACCTTC.

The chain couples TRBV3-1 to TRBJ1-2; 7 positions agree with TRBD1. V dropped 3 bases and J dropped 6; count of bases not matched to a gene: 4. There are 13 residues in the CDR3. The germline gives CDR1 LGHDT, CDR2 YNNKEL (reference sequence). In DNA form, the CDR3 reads TGTGCCAGCAGCCAGAACAGGGGCGATGGCTACACCTTC. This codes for CASSQNRGDGYTF. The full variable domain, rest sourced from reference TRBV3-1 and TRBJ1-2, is DTAVSQTPKYLVTQMGNDKSIKCEQNLGHDTMYWYKQDSKKFLKIMFSYNNKELIINETVPNRFSPKSPDKAHLNLHINSLELGDSAVYFCASSQNRGDGYTFGSGTRLTVV.

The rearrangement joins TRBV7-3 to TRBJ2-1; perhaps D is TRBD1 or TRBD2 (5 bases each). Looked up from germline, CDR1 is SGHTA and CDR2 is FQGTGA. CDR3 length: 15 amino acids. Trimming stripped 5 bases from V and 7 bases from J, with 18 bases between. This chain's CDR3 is CASSPGASSFNEQFF. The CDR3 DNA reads TGTGCCAGCAGCCCCGGGGCGTCTAGTTTTAATGAGCAGTTCTTC.

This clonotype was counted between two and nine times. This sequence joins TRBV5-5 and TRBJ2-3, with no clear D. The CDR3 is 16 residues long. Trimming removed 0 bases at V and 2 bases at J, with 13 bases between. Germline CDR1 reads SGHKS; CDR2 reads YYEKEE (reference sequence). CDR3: CASSLGLQRTTDTQYF. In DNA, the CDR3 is TGTGCCAGCAGCTTGGGCTTGCAACGAACCACAGATACGCAGTATTTT. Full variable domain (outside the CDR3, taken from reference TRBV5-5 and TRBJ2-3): DAGVTQSPTHLIKTRGQQVTLRCSPISGHKSVSWYQQVLGQGPQFIFQYYEKEERGRGNFPDRFSARQFPNYSSELNVNALLLGDSALYLCASSLGLQRTTDTQYFGPGTRLTVL.

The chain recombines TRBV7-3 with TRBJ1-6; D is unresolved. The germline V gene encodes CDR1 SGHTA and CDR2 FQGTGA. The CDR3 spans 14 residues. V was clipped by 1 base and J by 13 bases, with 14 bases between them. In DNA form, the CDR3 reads TGTGCCAGCAGCTTAATTCACGGTGCTCGGCCCCTCCACTTT. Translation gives CASSLIHGARPLHF.

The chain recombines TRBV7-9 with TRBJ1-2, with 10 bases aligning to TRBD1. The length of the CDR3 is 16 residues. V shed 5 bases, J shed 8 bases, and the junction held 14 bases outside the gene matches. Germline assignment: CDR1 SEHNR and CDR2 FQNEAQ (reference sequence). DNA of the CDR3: TGTGCCAGCAGCCCCCGGGACAGGGGAATCGGTAGGGGCTACACCTTC. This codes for CASSPRDRGIGRGYTF.

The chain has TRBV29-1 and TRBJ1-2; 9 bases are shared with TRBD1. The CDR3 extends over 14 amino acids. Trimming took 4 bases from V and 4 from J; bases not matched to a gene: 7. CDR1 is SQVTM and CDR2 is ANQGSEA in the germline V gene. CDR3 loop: CSVGTGGPAYGYTF. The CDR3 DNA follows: TGCAGCGTTGGAACAGGGGGCCCTGCCTATGGCTACACCTTC.

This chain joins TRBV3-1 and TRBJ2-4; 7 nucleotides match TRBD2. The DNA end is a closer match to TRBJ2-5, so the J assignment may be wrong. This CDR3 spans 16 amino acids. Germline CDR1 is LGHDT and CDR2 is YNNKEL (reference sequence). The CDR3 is CASSRWAGVSQETQYF. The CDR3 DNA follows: TGTGCCAGCAGCCGATGGGCGGGAGTTAGCCAAGAGACCCAGTACTTC.

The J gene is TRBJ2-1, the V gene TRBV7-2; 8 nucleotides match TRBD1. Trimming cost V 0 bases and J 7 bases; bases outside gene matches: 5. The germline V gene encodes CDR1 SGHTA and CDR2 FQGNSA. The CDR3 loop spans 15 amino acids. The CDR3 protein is CASSLATGAYNEQFF. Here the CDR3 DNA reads TGTGCCAGCAGCTTAGCGACAGGGGCTTATAATGAGCAGTTCTTC.

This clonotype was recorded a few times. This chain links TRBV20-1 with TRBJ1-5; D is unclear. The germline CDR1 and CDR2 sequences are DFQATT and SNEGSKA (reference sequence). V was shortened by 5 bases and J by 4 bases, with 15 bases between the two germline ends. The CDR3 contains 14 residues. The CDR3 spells CSAFHSLRNQPQHF. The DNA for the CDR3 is TGCAGTGCTTTTCACAGTCTACGGAATCAGCCCCAGCATTTT.

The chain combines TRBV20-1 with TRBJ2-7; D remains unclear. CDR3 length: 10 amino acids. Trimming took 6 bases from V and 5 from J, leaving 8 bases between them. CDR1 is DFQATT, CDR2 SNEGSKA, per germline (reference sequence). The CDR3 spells CSAAENEQYF. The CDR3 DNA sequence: TGCAGTGCCGCGGAGAACGAGCAGTACTTC.

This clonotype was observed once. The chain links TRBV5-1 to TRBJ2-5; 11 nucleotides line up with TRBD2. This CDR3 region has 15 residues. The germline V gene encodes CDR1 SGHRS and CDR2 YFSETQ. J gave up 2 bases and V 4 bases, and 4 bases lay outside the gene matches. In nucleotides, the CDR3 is TGCGCCAGCAGCATTAGCGGGGGGGAACAAGAGACCCAGTACTTC. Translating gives CASSISGGEQETQYF.

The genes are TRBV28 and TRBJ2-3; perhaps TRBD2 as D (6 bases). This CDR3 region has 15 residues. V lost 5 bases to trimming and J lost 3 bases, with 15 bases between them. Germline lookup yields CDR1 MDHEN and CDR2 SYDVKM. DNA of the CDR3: TGTGCCAGCAGTCATAAGCGGGTTGGTACAGATACGCAGTATTTT. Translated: CASSHKRVGTDTQYF.